The sequence of this TCR beta chain was determined in a study of response to subunit inactivated influenza vaccine. A word on this clonotype: Its target is not known.

TCRdb reprocessed the RT-PCR reads via MiXCR and lists one record per CDR3 protein. Of 600,000 to 850,000 distinct CDR3 sequences in the sample, approximately 15% were seen once. Overall study results and limits: With each seasonal influenza vaccination, the authors suggested, few new T cells are recruited.

The source material was PBMCs from blood, sampled 14 to 15 days before vaccination. The source is a man between 45 and 60 years old who received an inactivated influenza vaccine.

CDR3 sequence reads: CASSLSPQGRWDTQYF. In nucleotides, the CDR3 is TGTGCCAGCAGTTTATCCCCACAGGGAAGATGGGATACGCAGTATTTT. The chain couples TRBV28 to TRBJ2-3; D is perhaps TRBD1 (6 bases). This CDR3 spans 16 amino acids. V lost 1 base and J lost 6, with 17 bases in between. Per germline, CDR1 MDHEN and CDR2 SYDVKM.